One sample yielded the 25 T cell receptor beta chains listed below, sequenced in a study of beta chain features in type 1 diabetes (dated by TCRdb to 2016 to 2019). Library preparation was by the immunoSEQ multiplex PCR assay. The entire amount of isolated RNA was reverse transcribed using the High Capacity cDNA Reverse Transcription Kit, so the sequenced TCRB transcripts were expressed ones. Drawn from immuneACCESS, this table holds only the in-frame rearrangements with V and J called that TCRdb kept. Clones are partly lost; checked studies trace under half to an unresolved V gene and leave the rest unexplained. The sample table contains roughly 310,000 clones; only one count was recorded for 11% of them. 0.015% of the sample goes to the ten largest clones. The sample comprised naive CD4+ T cells from blood. The sample's cell subset or site label is to be understood as: true naive CD4+ T cells. The receptors come from a young woman in good health.

The chain carries TRBV28 and TRBJ1-2, with 7 bases fitting TRBD1. Germline CDR1 is MDHEN and CDR2 is SYDVKM. The CDR3 length is 15 residues. Unmatched junction bases numbered 4, after V lost 3 bases and J lost 0 bases. CDR3 residues: CASSFGRGANYGYTF. Written as DNA, the CDR3 is TGTGCCAGCAGTTTCGGCAGGGGGGCTAACTATGGCTACACCTTC.

About this clone itself: In the same sample, other DNA sequences code for this CDR3. The chain carries TRBV9 and TRBJ2-1; D may be TRBD2 (5 bases). Germline CDR1 is SGDLS and CDR2 is YYNGEE. The CDR3 contains 15 residues. V shed 4 bases and J shed 0 bases, with 11 bases lying between them. In nucleotides, the CDR3 is TGTGCCAGCAGCTCAAGCGGTAGCTCCTACAATGAGCAGTTCTTC. It is translated as CASSSSGSSYNEQFF.

The sample holds a few counts of this clone. The V call is TRBV29-1, the J call TRBJ2-5; 13 positions match TRBD2. CDR3 size: 17 residues. J gave up 2 bases and V 6 bases, and 12 bases lay outside the gene matches. Germline CDR1 SQVTM, CDR2 ANQGSEA. CDR3 sequence (DNA): TGCAGCGTCCCCACGGGACTAGCGGGAAGGGGTCAAGAGACCCAGTACTTC. It is translated as CSVPTGLAGRGQETQYF. Based on the CDR3 plus reference TRBV29-1 and TRBJ2-5, the full variable domain is SAVISQKPSRDICQRGTSLTIQCQVDSQVTMMFWYRQQPGQSLTLIATANQGSEATYESGFVIDKFPISRPNLTFSTLTVSNMSPEDSSIYLCSVPTGLAGRGQETQYFGPGTRLLVL.

The V call is TRBV11-3, the J call TRBJ2-2, with 8 bases aligning to TRBD1. From germline, CDR1 is SGHNT and CDR2 YENEEA. With V trimmed by 5 bases and J by 4 bases, 6 bases remained unmatched. The CDR3 is made up of 15 amino acids. The CDR3 loop reads CASSPRQGITGELFF. The CDR3 nucleotides read TGTGCCAGCAGCCCCAGACAGGGGATCACCGGGGAGCTGTTTTTT.

The chain links TRBV19 to TRBJ1-4; weak D call: TRBD1 (6 bases). The V and J ends lost 5 bases and 5 bases respectively, with 15 bases between them. The CDR3 loop spans 15 amino acids. Germline V gene lookup returns CDR1 LNHDA and CDR2 SQIVND (reference sequence). CDR3 sequence reads: CASSLIQGYNEKLFF. CDR3 nucleotide sequence: TGTGCCAGTAGTCTCATACAGGGCTACAATGAAAAACTGTTTTTT.

CDR3 in amino acids: CASSSREGETQYF. CDR3 bases: TGTGCCAGCAGCTCCAGGGAAGGGGAGACCCAGTACTTC. The chain links TRBV11-3 to TRBJ2-5, with D perhaps matching TRBD1 (5 bases). Germline V gives CDR1 SGHNT, CDR2 YENEEA. The CDR3 totals 13 residues. Between the trimmed V and J ends, which lost 4 bases and 5 bases, there was a span of 11 bases.

This clone has more than one count but fewer than ten. The DNA of the CDR3 is TGTGCCAGCAGTTACCAGAAATCTGGAAACACCATATATTTT. Protein: CASSYQKSGNTIYF. V usage is TRBV6-5 and J usage is TRBJ1-3; no reliable D call. Germline CDR1 and CDR2: MNHEY and SVGAGI. The CDR3 spans 14 residues. Trimming shortened V by 2 bases and J by 1 base, and 6 bases separated the two germline ends.

This clone showed up just a few times. This chain links TRBV27 with TRBJ2-5; D gene ambiguous. CDR3 length: 14 amino acids. In germline, CDR1 is MNHEY, CDR2 SMNVEV (reference sequence). The V end was cut by 0 bases, the J end by 3 bases, with 8 bases between. The CDR3 sequence is CASSLSGKKETQYF. CDR3 bases: TGTGCCAGCAGTTTATCGGGCAAAAAAGAGACCCAGTACTTC.

The chain joins TRBV15 to TRBJ2-5; 7 bases match TRBD1. Losses at the gene ends were 3 bases for V and 2 bases for J; bases not matched to a gene: 6. The germline gives CDR1 LNHNV, CDR2 YYDKDF (reference sequence). The CDR3 totals 15 residues. The chain's CDR3 is CATSRWGQQQETQYF. The DNA of the CDR3 is TGTGCCACCAGCAGGTGGGGACAGCAACAAGAGACCCAGTACTTC.

This clone was counted a few times. The chain combines TRBV19 with TRBJ2-5; D is perhaps TRBD1 (6 bases). V was pared by 7 bases and J by 0 bases, with 12 bases between. Germline CDR1 and CDR2: LNHDA and SQIVND (reference sequence). The CDR3 spans 14 residues. The CDR3 nucleotides are TGTGCCAGTACACGGACAGTGTACCAAGAGACCCAGTACTTC. This codes for CASTRTVYQETQYF.

This chain joins TRBV11-3 and TRBJ2-3; TRBD2 matches at 10 bases. Germline V lookup: CDR1 SGHNT, CDR2 YENEEA. This CDR3 comprises 16 residues. J lost 4 bases, V lost 5 bases, and 9 bases had no gene match. This chain's CDR3 is CASSPRSGRGPDTQYF. As DNA, the CDR3 is TGTGCCAGCAGCCCTAGGAGCGGGAGGGGGCCAGATACGCAGTATTTT.

This clone has a handful of counts. V usage is TRBV15 and J usage is TRBJ2-7; TRBD2 agrees at 7 bases. CDR3 length: 15 amino acids. The V gene end was trimmed by 1 base and the J gene end by 4 bases; junction bases not matched to a gene: 7. Looked up from germline, CDR1 is LNHNV and CDR2 is YYDKDF (reference sequence). The CDR3 loop is CATSRVPSGAYEQYF. Here the CDR3 DNA reads TGTGCCACCAGCAGAGTCCCTAGCGGAGCGTACGAGCAGTACTTC.

V usage is TRBV14 and J usage is TRBJ2-3; possible D gene TRBD2, 5 bases. V dropped 4 bases and J dropped 5 bases, with 7 bases sitting between them. The germline gives CDR1 SGHDN, CDR2 FVKESK. CDR3 length: 12 amino acids. The CDR3 DNA follows: TGTGCCAGCAGCCGCGCGGGAGATACGCAGTATTTT. Its translation is CASSRAGDTQYF.

This clone came up a few times. V is TRBV29-1 and J is TRBJ2-5, with 11 bases that match TRBD2. The end of the DNA fits TRBJ2-7 better, so the J call may be wrong. CDR3 length equals 15 residues. Per the germline V gene, CDR1 is SQVTM and CDR2 is ANQGSEA. CDR3 in amino acids: CSASALVAGGPEQYF. CDR3 sequence (DNA): TGCAGCGCCTCGGCCCTGGTAGCGGGAGGGCCCGAGCAGTACTTC.

The chain links TRBV7-3 to TRBJ2-1; D may be TRBD2 (6 bases). This CDR3 is built from 15 residues. V was cut by 4 bases and J by 4 bases, with 14 bases left in between. Per germline, CDR1 SGHTA and CDR2 FQGTGA. In DNA form, the CDR3 reads TGTGCCAGCAGCTCCGGGAGTAACCAGTACAATGAGCAGTTCTTC. Amino acids: CASSSGSNQYNEQFF.

This clone was seen a handful of times. The chain is built from TRBV9 and TRBJ1-5; 7 bases are shared with TRBD1. In germline, CDR1 is SGDLS, CDR2 YYNGEE. V lost 3 bases and J lost 5; bases outside the gene matches: 5. The CDR3 totals 14 residues. The CDR3 region has the DNA TGTGCCAGCAGCGCCGACAGGGTCTATCAGCCCCAGCATTTT. Residues: CASSADRVYQPQHF.

V and J are TRBV7-2 and TRBJ2-3; 7 bases match TRBD1. This CDR3 region has 14 residues. J lost 3 bases, V lost 5 bases, and 5 bases had no gene match. The germline V gene has CDR1 SGHTA and CDR2 FQGNSA. CDR3 bases: TGTGCCAGCAGCCTGGACAGGCGGACAGATACGCAGTATTTT. Residues: CASSLDRRTDTQYF.

The gene calls are TRBV18 and TRBJ2-1, with 10 bases that match TRBD1. The CDR3 sequence is 15 residues long. The J segment lost 6 bases and the V segment lost 3 bases, leaving 5 bases of the junction unmatched. Germline V gene sequence: CDR1 KGHSH, CDR2 LQKENI. The CDR3 protein is CASSPGTGVGNEQFF. In DNA, the CDR3 is TGTGCCAGCTCACCCGGGACAGGGGTGGGCAATGAGCAGTTCTTC.

This clone was observed a handful of times. The chain carries TRBV7-8 and TRBJ2-1, with D possibly TRBD2 on 6 matching bases. The germline V gene encodes CDR1 SGHVS and CDR2 FQNEAQ. Trimming pared 5 bases from V and 8 bases from J, leaving 19 bases between. CDR3 length equals 15 residues. The CDR3 bases are TGTGCCAGCAGCCAAAGAGGAGGGAGCGAGGATGAGCAGTTCTTC. Translating gives CASSQRGGSEDEQFF.

The V gene is TRBV5-1, the J gene TRBJ2-3; TRBD2 matches at 7 bases. CDR3 size: 16 residues. Germline CDR1 and CDR2: SGHRS and YFSETQ. V shed 4 bases and J 2 bases; nucleotides not matched to a gene: 10. DNA for the CDR3: TGCGCCAGCAGCCCTGGGATGGGACTAATCACAGATACGCAGTATTTT. Its translation: CASSPGMGLITDTQYF.

The chain is built from TRBV11-1 and TRBJ2-7; 8 nucleotides align to TRBD1. This CDR3 spans 15 amino acids. CDR1 and CDR2 (germline): SGHAT, FQDESV (reference sequence). V lost 5 bases to trimming and J lost 6 bases; unmatched junction nucleotides: 12. CDR3 in amino acids: CASSPRTGRIGEQYF. In DNA, the CDR3 is TGTGCCAGCAGCCCTCGGACAGGGAGAATAGGCGAGCAGTACTTC.

The rearrangement joins TRBV7-2 to TRBJ1-1; 10 bases are shared with TRBD1. Germline V lookup: CDR1 SGHTA, CDR2 FQGNSA. J gave up 10 bases and V 1 base, and 0 bases lay outside the gene matches. The length of the CDR3 is 12 residues. In DNA, the CDR3 is TGTGCCAGCAGCTTAGGGACAGGGGGAGCTTTCTTT. Amino acids: CASSLGTGGAFF.

This clone was recorded a few times. The V and J genes are TRBV14 and TRBJ2-5; 13 bases match TRBD2. The germline CDR1 and CDR2 sequences are SGHDN and FVKESK. The V segment lost 3 bases and the J segment 4 bases; nucleotides outside the gene matches: 5. The CDR3 covers 16 residues. CDR3 region: CASSQKGLAGVETQYF. In DNA form, the CDR3 reads TGTGCCAGCAGCCAGAAAGGACTAGCGGGAGTAGAGACCCAGTACTTC.

The gene calls are TRBV7-2 and TRBJ1-1; D is unclear. With 5 bases removed from V and 0 bases from J, the gap between germline ends came to 10 bases. Germline CDR1 and CDR2: SGHTA and FQGNSA. The CDR3 sequence is 14 residues long. Here the CDR3 DNA reads TGTGCCAGCAGCCCGAATACAATGAACACTGAAGCTTTCTTT. Amino acids: CASSPNTMNTEAFF. Filled out from reference TRBV7-2 and TRBJ1-1, the complete variable domain reads GAGVSQSPSNKVTEKGKDVELRCDPISGHTALYWYRQSLGQGLEFLIYFQGNSAPDKSGLPSDRFSAERTGGSVSTLTIQRTQQEDSAVYLCASSPNTMNTEAFFGQGTRLTVV.

This clone was counted a few times. The J gene is TRBJ1-1, the V gene TRBV29-1, with a weak D call TRBD1 (6 bases). The CDR3 extends over 14 amino acids. Germline loops: CDR1 SQVTM, CDR2 ANQGSEA. Trimming cost V 6 bases and J 0 bases, with 14 bases left between them. The CDR3: CSVSFNRVNTEAFF. CDR3 coding DNA: TGCAGCGTCTCCTTTAACAGGGTGAACACTGAAGCTTTCTTT. Filled out from reference TRBV29-1 and TRBJ1-1, the complete variable domain reads SAVISQKPSRDICQRGTSLTIQCQVDSQVTMMFWYRQQPGQSLTLIATANQGSEATYESGFVIDKFPISRPNLTFSTLTVSNMSPEDSSIYLCSVSFNRVNTEAFFGQGTRLTVV.